The 21 T cell receptor beta chains below all came from one sample that was sequenced in a study of human T cells and chemical hapten exposure. One entry per CDR3 protein, called by TCRdb with MiXCR from the RACE reads. The table shows 150,000 or so distinct CDR3 sequences, with roughly 15% occurring only once. Noted time point: patch test 1, 2 weeks after DPC sensitization. Treatment defined: therapeutic diphenylcyclopropenone sensitization with weekly scalp DPC. The sequences come from whole blood, collected in connection with sensitization to the hapten diphenylcyclopropenone (DPC). The receptors here all came from a woman in her thirties with alopecia areata. Some clones in this sample may be carry-over from other donors' samples.

This chain links TRBV29-1 with TRBJ1-2, with D possibly TRBD1 on 5 matching bases. CDR1 is SQVTM, CDR2 ANQGSEA, per germline. The CDR3 loop spans 10 amino acids. Trimming pared 5 bases from V and 6 bases from J, leaving 7 bases between. The CDR3 loop is CSVTDNGYTF. CDR3 coding DNA: TGCAGCGTTACGGACAATGGCTACACCTTC.

This clonotype was found a few times. The rearrangement uses TRBV6-5 and TRBJ2-1; D not certain. V lost 6 bases and J lost 6, with 12 bases in between. The CDR3 is 13 residues long. Germline CDR1 MNHEY, CDR2 SVGAGI. The CDR3 region is CASRMGLANEQFF. The CDR3 region has the DNA TGTGCCAGCAGGATGGGCCTGGCCAATGAGCAGTTCTTC.

This clonotype has just a few counts. The chain combines TRBV12-3 or TRBV12-4 with TRBJ1-4; D remains ambiguous. The CDR3 is 12 amino acids. V lost 3 bases and J lost 8, with 7 bases in between. CDR3 region: CASSLTGEKLFF. The CDR3 nucleotides read TGTGCCAGCAGTTTGACTGGGGAAAAACTGTTTTTT.

There are a few counts of this clonotype. The chain uses TRBV20-1 and TRBJ1-1; possible D gene TRBD1, 5 bases. Germline CDR1 reads DFQATT; CDR2 reads SNEGSKA (reference sequence). V was trimmed by 5 bases and J by 1 base, leaving 17 bases between them. This CDR3 is 15 amino acids long. The CDR3 nucleotides read TGCAGTGCTCGGTCTTCGGGGGTTCAGAACACTGAAGCTTTCTTT. This codes for CSARSSGVQNTEAFF.

This clonotype was seen at least ten times. The rearrangement links TRBV4-3 to TRBJ1-2, with TRBD1 matching 10 bases. CDR1 is LGHNA, CDR2 YSLEER, per germline. The CDR3 runs to 15 residues. V dropped 3 bases and J dropped 3; count of bases not matched to a gene: 4. The CDR3: CASSQHGTGDYGYTF. For the CDR3, the DNA is TGCGCCAGCAGCCAGCACGGGACAGGGGACTATGGCTACACCTTC.

This chain connects TRBV27 to TRBJ2-3; 10 positions match TRBD2. Looked up from germline, CDR1 is MNHEY and CDR2 is SMNVEV (reference sequence). The CDR3 is made up of 18 amino acids. Trimming took 0 bases from V and 3 from J; bases not matched to a gene: 9. CDR3 bases: TGTGCCAGCAGTTTATCGAATGTGGTAGCGGGAGGAACAGATACGCAGTATTTT. Protein sequence: CASSLSNVVAGGTDTQYF.

The table lists this clonotype with a few counts. This chain uses TRBV9 with TRBJ2-7; 7 bases agree with TRBD2. The junction had 12 bases not matched to a gene; V was cut back by 4 bases and J by 5 bases. In germline, CDR1 is SGDLS, CDR2 YYNGEE. The CDR3 has 15 residues. CDR3 bases: TGTGCCAGCAGCAAAACAGCCCGGGGGGATGACGAGCAGTACTTC. The encoded protein is CASSKTARGDDEQYF.

This clonotype was detected a few times. CDR3 in amino acids: CASSLLTSGGAGEQYF. Written as DNA, the CDR3 is TGTGCCAGCAGTTTGCTTACTAGCGGGGGGGCGGGCGAGCAGTACTTC. The chain uses TRBV27 and TRBJ2-7; 13 bases line up with TRBD2. The length of the CDR3 is 16 residues. Losses at the gene ends were 3 bases for V and 6 bases for J; bases not matched to a gene: 8. CDR1 and CDR2 from the germline V gene are MNHEY and SMNVEV (reference sequence).

This clonotype was picked up a small number of times. The rearrangement links TRBV2 to TRBJ2-1, with D unclear. Per the germline V gene, CDR1 is SNHLY and CDR2 is FYNNEI. Trimming removed 4 bases at V and 8 bases at J, with 12 bases between. The CDR3 is made up of 13 amino acids. CDR3 coding DNA: TGTGCCAGCAGTGTTGAGCTTTCGGATGAGCAGTTCTTC. Its protein product is CASSVELSDEQFF.

This clonotype was seen many times. The rearrangement links TRBV19 to TRBJ2-1; D possibly corresponds to TRBD1 (5 bases). The CDR3 has 12 residues. Germline V lookup: CDR1 LNHDA, CDR2 SQIVND (reference sequence). V lost 3 bases and J 10 bases, leaving 10 bases between the germline ends. CDR3 sequence reads: CASSIGAKEQFF. In DNA, the CDR3 is TGTGCCAGTAGTATTGGGGCCAAAGAGCAGTTCTTC.

The V gene is TRBV7-2, the J gene TRBJ2-1; 13 bases line up with TRBD2. The CDR3 runs to 16 residues. The trim removed 5 bases at V and 12 bases at J, leaving 13 bases unmatched. Germline-derived CDR1 and CDR2 are SGHTA and FQGNSA. In DNA form, the CDR3 reads TGTGCCAGCAGCCCAGCCGGGACTAGCGGGACGGTGGGGCAGTTCTTC. Translated, it gives CASSPAGTSGTVGQFF.

The chain employs TRBV27 and TRBJ1-2, with D possibly matching TRBD1 (6 bases). The germline V gene encodes CDR1 MNHEY and CDR2 SMNVEV (reference sequence). V dropped 4 bases and J dropped 4 bases, with 19 bases sitting between them. The CDR3 loop spans 16 amino acids. The CDR3 loop reads CASSSVGQPVSYGYTF. As DNA, the CDR3 is TGTGCCAGCAGTTCCGTCGGACAGCCGGTTAGCTATGGCTACACCTTC.

This clonotype was observed a handful of times. This chain uses TRBV20-1 with TRBJ1-1; no firm D call. Germline V gene sequence: CDR1 DFQATT, CDR2 SNEGSKA (reference sequence). This CDR3 contains 14 residues. Trimming left V 2 bases short and J 6 bases short, with 16 bases between. The CDR3: CSARTTTFIAEAFF. The DNA for the CDR3 is TGCAGTGCTAGAACCACTACGTTCATCGCTGAAGCTTTCTTT.

This clonotype has at least ten counts. The V call is TRBV5-1, the J call TRBJ2-7, with D perhaps matching TRBD2 (5 bases). Germline V lookup: CDR1 SGHRS, CDR2 YFSETQ. The CDR3 length is 14 residues. V was clipped by 0 bases and J by 5 bases, with 12 bases between them. The DNA of the CDR3 is TGCGCCAGCAGCTTGGATTCCGTGGGAGACGAGCAGTACTTC. Its protein product is CASSLDSVGDEQYF.

This clonotype was observed many times. The chain joins TRBV10-2 to TRBJ2-3, with 8 bases that match TRBD2. This CDR3 comprises 17 residues. Per germline, CDR1 WSHSY and CDR2 SAAADI. J lost 0 bases, V lost 8 bases, and 13 bases had no gene match. This CDR3 reads CASSGSSGIFSTDTQYF. The CDR3 DNA is TGCGCCAGCTCGGGTAGTAGCGGGATCTTCAGCACAGATACGCAGTATTTT.

This clonotype was picked up a small number of times. V gene TRBV4-2 combines with J gene TRBJ1-1, with 12 bases lining up with TRBD1. The V gene's germline CDR1 is LGHNA and CDR2 YNFKEQ. The CDR3 sequence is 18 residues long. The V and J ends lost 4 bases and 3 bases, in that order; junction bases with no gene match: 12. Written as DNA, the CDR3 is TGTGCCAGCAGCCTAGGGACCGGGACAGGGGGCGCGGACACTGAAGCTTTCTTT. Translation: CASSLGTGTGGADTEAFF.

The chain carries TRBV7-2 and TRBJ1-6; TRBD1 aligns across 7 bases. This CDR3 contains 14 residues. Germline V CDR1 and CDR2: SGHTA, FQGNSA. J was trimmed by 7 bases and V by 1 base; bases with no gene match: 1. CDR3 sequence (DNA): TGTGCCAGCAGCTTAGAGACAGGGAATTCACCCCTCCACTTT. It translates to CASSLETGNSPLHF.

This clonotype has ten or more counts. V usage is TRBV28 and J usage is TRBJ1-2, with unresolved D. This CDR3 is 13 amino acids long. Trimming pared 6 bases from V and 0 bases from J, leaving 8 bases between. Per the germline V gene, CDR1 is MDHEN and CDR2 is SYDVKM. This CDR3 is CASRDPANYGYTF. CDR3 sequence (DNA): TGTGCCAGCAGGGACCCAGCTAACTATGGCTACACCTTC.

The chain recombines TRBV27 with TRBJ2-7, with TRBD1 identical over 8 bases. The germline V gene has CDR1 MNHEY and CDR2 SMNVEV (reference sequence). V shed 7 bases and J 2 bases; nucleotides not matched to a gene: 13. The CDR3 is 16 amino acids. CDR3 nucleotides: TGTGCCAGCACTCGCAAGGCGGGGACAGGCACCTACGAGCAGTACTTC. This translates into CASTRKAGTGTYEQYF.

This chain connects TRBV25-1 to TRBJ1-1; unclear D gene. The CDR3 is made up of 14 amino acids. Trimming took 4 bases from V and 5 from J, leaving 14 bases between them. CDR1 is MGHDK and CDR2 is SYGVNS in the germline V gene. CDR3 coding DNA: TGTGCCAGCAGTGCTAGCACGGGGTGGACTGAAGCTTTCTTT. It is translated as CASSASTGWTEAFF.

At least ten counts were recorded for this clonotype. The rearrangement joins TRBV7-6 to TRBJ1-1, with D hard to call. This CDR3 contains 13 residues. V was cut by 5 bases and J by 8 bases, with 15 bases left in between. The germline V gene has CDR1 SGHVS and CDR2 FNYEAQ. The CDR3 DNA reads TGTGCCAGCAGCCGACTCGCTTCAGAAGAAGCTTTCTTT. Translated, it gives CASSRLASEEAFF.